A selection of T cell receptor beta chains follows, all from one sample in a study of blood T cell repertoires in COVID-19. Sequenced by immunoSEQ multiplex PCR; TCRdb stores in-frame clones only, minus some. The sample lists approximately 360,000 clones; around 89% were seen once. Sequences were obtained from peripheral blood. The receptors shown here come from a man aged 35 to 55 with acute or convalescent COVID-19. Both conserved end residues are part of each CDR3. The D gene is left open where the match is weak. Some rows mark clone size as missing; the rest say once, few, many or name a class of expanded clone.

J: TRBJ2-7
V: TRBV4-3
D: -
size: -
length: 14
DNA: TGCGCCAGCATCCCGGACTGTGCCTCCCACGAGCAGTACTTC
CDR3: CASIPDCASHEQYF

J: TRBJ1-2
V: TRBV7-8
D: -
size: -
length: 17
DNA: TGTGCCAGCAGCTTATTAGGATTCGTAAGGGGGGGATATGGCTACACCTTC
CDR3: CASSLLGFVRGGYGYTF

J: TRBJ1-1
V: TRBV7-9
D: -
size: -
length: 14
DNA: TGTGCCAGCAGCCCCCCAGGTTTGCGCACTGAAGCTTTCTTT
CDR3: CASSPPGLRTEAFF

J: TRBJ2-4
V: TRBV6-5
D: -
size: -
length: 11
DNA: TGTGCCAGCAGGATAGGGAGCATTCAGTACTTC
CDR3: CASRIGSIQYF

J: TRBJ1-1
V: TRBV3-1/TRBV3-2
D: -
size: -
length: 14
DNA: TGTGCCAGCAGCGAAGCGACAGAGAACACTGAAGCTTTCTTT
CDR3: CASSEATENTEAFF

J: TRBJ1-2
V: TRBV9
D: -
size: -
length: 16
DNA: TGTGCCAGCAGCGTAGCCCCGGGACAACTTCTCTATGGCTACACCTTC
CDR3: CASSVAPGQLLYGYTF

J: TRBJ1-2
V: TRBV7-2
D: -
size: -
length: 12
DNA: TGTGCCAGCAGCTTCTCTAACTATGGCTACACCTTC
CDR3: CASSFSNYGYTF

J: TRBJ2-7
V: TRBV5-1
D: TRBD2
size: once
length: 15
DNA: TGCGCCAGCAGCTTGGAAGGGACTAGCGGCGGCGAGCAGTACTTC
CDR3: CASSLEGTSGGEQYF

J: TRBJ1-6
V: TRBV5-6
D: TRBD1
size: -
length: 16
DNA: TGTGCCAGCAGCTTCGGGACAGGGGGCGATTCTTCACCCCTCCACTTT
CDR3: CASSFGTGGDSSPLHF

J: TRBJ1-2
V: TRBV27
D: -
size: -
length: 13
DNA: TGTGCCAGCAGTCAACAGGGTACCTATGGCTACACCTTC
CDR3: CASSQQGTYGYTF

J: TRBJ2-1
V: TRBV19
D: -
size: -
length: 15
DNA: TGTGCCAGTAAGAGAGCGGGCGGAGATTACAATGAGCAGTTCTTC
CDR3: CASKRAGGDYNEQFF

J: TRBJ1-2
V: TRBV27
D: -
size: -
length: 14
DNA: TGTGCCAGCAGTTTAACCGGATACCCAGGTGGCTACACCTTC
CDR3: CASSLTGYPGGYTF

J: TRBJ1-4
V: TRBV2
D: -
size: -
length: 13
DNA: TGTGCCAGCAGTGAGATGGTCGGTGAAAAACTGTTTTTT
CDR3: CASSEMVGEKLFF

J: TRBJ2-2
V: TRBV5-6
D: -
size: -
length: 15
DNA: TGTGCCAGCAGCGGAGGGGACGGGGCATGGGGGGAGCTGTTTTTT
CDR3: CASSGGDGAWGELFF

J: TRBJ1-1
V: TRBV4-2
D: TRBD1
size: -
length: 13
DNA: TGTGCCAGCAGCCGGGACAGGGACACTGAAGCTTTCTTT
CDR3: CASSRDRDTEAFF

J: TRBJ1-2
V: TRBV6-5
D: -
size: -
length: 13
DNA: TGTGCCAGCACCTATGGGGGGTACTATGGCTACACCTTC
CDR3: CASTYGGYYGYTF

J: TRBJ1-2
V: TRBV9
D: -
size: -
length: 14
DNA: TGTGCCAGCAGCCCGAGCCCCAACAGCTATGGCTACACCTTC
CDR3: CASSPSPNSYGYTF

J: TRBJ2-7
V: TRBV7-9
D: TRBD1
size: -
length: 16
DNA: TGTGCCAGCAGCTTACCTCCCGGACAGGGGACCTACGAGCAGTACTTC
CDR3: CASSLPPGQGTYEQYF

J: TRBJ2-7
V: TRBV28
D: TRBD1
size: -
length: 13
DNA: TGTGCCAGCACGGGACAGGAGTCCTACGAGCAGTACTTC
CDR3: CASTGQESYEQYF

J: TRBJ2-1
V: TRBV29-1
D: -
size: -
length: 14
DNA: TGCAGCGTTGGTGGGGCTGCGGAGTACAATGAGCAGTTCTTC
CDR3: CSVGGAAEYNEQFF

J: TRBJ2-2
V: TRBV6-5
D: -
size: -
length: 15
DNA: TGTGCCAGCCCTATCGATTCCAGACTCACCGGGGAGCTGTTTTTT
CDR3: CASPIDSRLTGELFF

J: TRBJ1-4
V: TRBV7-9
D: -
size: -
length: 14
DNA: TGTGCCAGCAGCTTAGCGGCGGAGAATGAAAAACTGTTTTTT
CDR3: CASSLAAENEKLFF

J: TRBJ2-1
V: TRBV30
D: TRBD2
size: -
length: 14
DNA: TGTGCCTGGAGCGGGGGGGCCATAAGGAATGAGCAGTTCTTC
CDR3: CAWSGGAIRNEQFF

J: TRBJ1-5
V: TRBV28
D: -
size: -
length: 15
DNA: TGTGCCAGCAGCAGACAGTGGGAAAGCAATCAGCCCCAGCATTTT
CDR3: CASSRQWESNQPQHF

J: TRBJ2-1
V: TRBV27
D: -
size: -
length: 8
DNA: TGTGCCAGCAGGAGGCAGTTCTTC
CDR3: CASRRQFF

J: TRBJ2-3
V: TRBV7-8
D: -
size: -
length: 14
DNA: TGTGCCAGCCGCCAGGGGTCAGGCACAGATACGCAGTATTTT
CDR3: CASRQGSGTDTQYF

J: TRBJ2-7
V: TRBV25-1
D: TRBD1
size: -
length: 15
DNA: TGTGCCAGCAGTGACCCCGGGACAGGGGTGCACGAGCAGTACTTC
CDR3: CASSDPGTGVHEQYF

J: TRBJ2-1
V: TRBV7-2
D: TRBD2
size: -
length: 15
DNA: TGTGCCAGCAGCCCACGAGTAGCGGGAGAACATGAGCAGTTCTTC
CDR3: CASSPRVAGEHEQFF

J: TRBJ2-1
V: TRBV2
D: TRBD2
size: -
length: 15
DNA: TGTGCCAGCAGTGACATGGGACTAGGCTACAATGAGCAGTTCTTC
CDR3: CASSDMGLGYNEQFF

J: TRBJ1-5
V: TRBV19
D: TRBD1
size: -
length: 15
DNA: TGTGCCAGTAGTACGCGGACAGGGCGCAATCAGCCCCAGCATTTT
CDR3: CASSTRTGRNQPQHF

J: TRBJ2-7
V: TRBV4-1
D: TRBD1
size: -
length: 16
DNA: TGCGCCAGCAGCCAGGTACTAGGACAGGGTAACTACGAGCAGTACTTC
CDR3: CASSQVLGQGNYEQYF

J: TRBJ2-5
V: TRBV4-3
D: TRBD1
size: once
length: 16
DNA: TGCGCCAGCAGCCACCGTGGGACAGGGGGCGCAGAGACCCAGTACTTC
CDR3: CASSHRGTGGAETQYF